One and the same sample provided the 17 T cell receptor beta chains below, sequenced in a study of brain metastases from non-small cell lung cancer. TCRdb keeps only in-frame clones here, not all; method: immunoSEQ multiplex PCR. This sample has about 16,000 clones, with approximately 80% found just once. Specimen: primary lung tumor tissue. The receptors shown here come from a donor aged 40 or older with non-small cell lung cancer.

The genes are TRBV4-1 and TRBJ2-1; 9 bases map to TRBD2. V lost 3 bases and J lost 2; bases outside the gene matches: 23. The germline CDR1 and CDR2 sequences are MGHRA and YSYEKL. The CDR3 totals 22 residues. The CDR3 sequence: CASSHPSQKTMDSGGPYNEQFF. The CDR3 nucleotides read TGCGCCAGCAGCCACCCTTCCCAAAAAACAATGGATAGCGGGGGACCCTACAATGAGCAGTTCTTC.

This rearrangement joins TRBV7-9 to TRBJ1-1, with a weak D call TRBD1 (5 bases). The CDR3 consists of 15 residues. Germline CDR1 is SEHNR and CDR2 is FQNEAQ (reference sequence). V lost 2 bases and J 0 bases, leaving 10 bases between the germline ends. CDR3 sequence: CASSLRAGMNTEAFF. The CDR3 nucleotides read TGTGCCAGCAGCTTAAGGGCAGGGATGAACACTGAAGCTTTCTTT.

The CDR3 protein is CASSLGAGYEQYF. CDR3 nucleotides: TGTGCCAGCAGCTTAGGGGCCGGCTACGAGCAGTACTTC. V and J are TRBV7-9 and TRBJ2-7; D is ambiguous. Deletions cut 1 base from V and 3 bases from J, with 7 bases between. Germline V gene lookup returns CDR1 SEHNR and CDR2 FQNEAQ (reference sequence). The CDR3 length is 13 residues.

Here the CDR3 reads CASSQAGTAEAFF. CDR3 bases: TGTGCCAGCAGCCAGGCTGGGACCGCTGAAGCTTTCTTT. The rearrangement links TRBV3-1 (or the pseudogene TRBV3-2) to TRBJ1-1; a weak D match, TRBD1 (5 bases). The CDR3 runs to 13 residues. V was shortened by 3 bases and J by 6 bases, with 11 bases between the two germline ends. In germline, CDR1 is LGHDT, CDR2 YNNKEL (reference sequence).

This sequence joins TRBV9 and TRBJ1-1, with D perhaps matching TRBD1 (6 bases). Germline lookup yields CDR1 SGDLS and CDR2 YYNGEE. The CDR3 has 14 residues. Trimming took 0 bases from V and 4 from J, leaving 10 bases between them. CDR3 residues: CASSVGGAGTEAFF. The CDR3 nucleotides read TGTGCCAGCAGCGTAGGGGGGGCGGGCACTGAAGCTTTCTTT.

The V and J genes are TRBV30 and TRBJ1-2; 8 bases line up with TRBD1. Germline V gene data show CDR1 as GTSNPN and CDR2 as SVGIG (reference sequence). The V gene end was trimmed by 3 bases and the J gene end by 8 bases; junction bases not matched to a gene: 11. The CDR3 sequence is 14 residues long. The CDR3 nucleotides read TGTGCCTGGAGAGCAGGGGACAGGAACGTAGGCTACACCTTC. Protein product: CAWRAGDRNVGYTF.

This clone was observed once. The DNA for the CDR3 is TGTGCCAGCAAGGAGACAACCACAGATACGCAGTATTTT. Its protein is CASKETTTDTQYF. V gene TRBV2 combines with J gene TRBJ2-3; unclear D gene. Germline lookup yields CDR1 SNHLY and CDR2 FYNNEI. V was trimmed by 7 bases and J by 2 bases, leaving 10 bases between them. The CDR3 has 13 residues.

CDR3 in amino acids: CSALTGVEAFF. The CDR3 nucleotides read TGCAGCGCCCTGACAGGGGTAGAAGCTTTCTTT. The chain employs TRBV29-1 and TRBJ1-1; 8 positions agree with TRBD1. CDR3 length equals 11 residues. V was pared by 7 bases and J by 8 bases, with 6 bases of the junction left unmatched. Germline V gene lookup returns CDR1 SQVTM and CDR2 ANQGSEA.

The chain employs TRBV6-5 and TRBJ2-2, with D possibly being TRBD2 (5 bases). Germline V CDR1 and CDR2: MNHEY, SVGAGI. The CDR3 has 15 residues. Trimming removed 6 bases from V and 2 bases from J, with 13 bases in between. CDR3 nucleotide sequence: TGTGCCAGCAGCCCGGGGAGCCCTAACACCGGGGAGCTGTTTTTT. This gives the protein CASSPGSPNTGELFF.

The rearrangement links TRBV14 to TRBJ2-5; D may be TRBD2 (5 bases). Trimming cost V 0 bases and J 9 bases, with 14 bases left between them. The CDR3 length is 14 residues. The germline V gene has CDR1 SGHDN and CDR2 FVKESK. CDR3: CASSQDGLVGAQYF. Here the CDR3 DNA reads TGTGCCAGCAGCCAAGATGGCCTCGTCGGGGCCCAGTACTTC. The full variable domain, rest sourced from reference TRBV14 and TRBJ2-5, is EAGVTQFPSHSVIEKGQTVTLRCDPISGHDNLYWYRRVMGKEIKFLLHFVKESKQDESGMPNNRFLAERTGGTYSTLKVQPAELEDSGVYFCASSQDGLVGAQYFGPGTRLLVL.

J is TRBJ1-2 and V is TRBV20-1; D remains unclear. This CDR3 comprises 15 residues. Germline CDR1 reads DFQATT; CDR2 reads SNEGSKA (reference sequence). Deletions cut 3 bases from V and 5 bases from J, with 19 bases between. Here the CDR3 reads CSASAGPEAVYGYTF. The CDR3 nucleotides read TGCAGTGCTAGTGCGGGCCCCGAGGCTGTGTATGGCTACACCTTC.

This clone has only one observation. The chain uses TRBV24-1 and TRBJ2-1, with 14 bases that match TRBD2. The CDR3 is made up of 14 amino acids. V dropped 5 bases and J dropped 11; count of bases not matched to a gene: 4. Per germline, CDR1 KGHDR and CDR2 SFDVKD. The CDR3 DNA follows: TGTGCCACCAGTGTCGGGACTAGCGGGAGTCAGCAGTTCTTC. This gives the protein CATSVGTSGSQQFF.

The gene calls are TRBV4-3 and TRBJ1-1, with 7 bases lining up with TRBD1. This CDR3 is built from 13 residues. V lost 3 bases to trimming and J lost 4 bases; unmatched junction nucleotides: 2. The germline V gene has CDR1 LGHNA and CDR2 YSLEER. The CDR3 nucleotides are TGCGCCAGCAGCCACGCAGGGGGCACTGAAGCTTTCTTT. Translating gives CASSHAGGTEAFF.

This clone is labeled as medium-sized. Other DNA sequences in this sample translate to the same CDR3. As DNA, the CDR3 is TGTGCCTGGAGTAGAGGGGGGAAGTCTTTTGACACCATATATTTT. The encoded protein is CAWSRGGKSFDTIYF. The rearrangement links TRBV30 to TRBJ1-3, with a possible D match to TRBD1 (6 bases). The CDR3 length is 15 residues. CDR1 is GTSNPN and CDR2 is SVGIG in the germline V gene (reference sequence). Trimming cost V 2 bases and J 8 bases, with 19 bases left between them.

The chain recombines TRBV11-3 with TRBJ2-2; no reliable D call. V lost 3 bases and J lost 2, with 10 bases in between. Per the germline V gene, CDR1 is SGHNT and CDR2 is YENEEA. The CDR3 is 15 residues long. CDR3 sequence reads: CASSFRQLNTGELFF. CDR3 nucleotide sequence: TGTGCCAGCAGCTTCCGGCAGTTAAACACCGGGGAGCTGTTTTTT.

This chain joins TRBV10-3 and TRBJ2-1, with D possibly TRBD2 on 5 matching bases. There are 15 residues in the CDR3. Per the germline V gene, CDR1 is ENHRY and CDR2 is SYGVKD. V was shortened by 6 bases and J by 2 bases, with 14 bases between the two germline ends. In DNA form, the CDR3 reads TGTGCCATCAGCGAGGGTCTACCGACCTACAATGAGCAGTTCTTC. Translation: CAISEGLPTYNEQFF.

The V gene is TRBV29-1, the J gene TRBJ1-1; D may be TRBD1 (6 bases). Germline V gene lookup returns CDR1 SQVTM and CDR2 ANQGSEA. CDR3 length: 14 residues. Trimming removed 1 base at V and 1 base at J, with 10 bases between. This CDR3 reads CSVEGQGTNTEAFF. In DNA, the CDR3 is TGCAGCGTTGAAGGCCAGGGGACGAACACTGAAGCTTTCTTT.